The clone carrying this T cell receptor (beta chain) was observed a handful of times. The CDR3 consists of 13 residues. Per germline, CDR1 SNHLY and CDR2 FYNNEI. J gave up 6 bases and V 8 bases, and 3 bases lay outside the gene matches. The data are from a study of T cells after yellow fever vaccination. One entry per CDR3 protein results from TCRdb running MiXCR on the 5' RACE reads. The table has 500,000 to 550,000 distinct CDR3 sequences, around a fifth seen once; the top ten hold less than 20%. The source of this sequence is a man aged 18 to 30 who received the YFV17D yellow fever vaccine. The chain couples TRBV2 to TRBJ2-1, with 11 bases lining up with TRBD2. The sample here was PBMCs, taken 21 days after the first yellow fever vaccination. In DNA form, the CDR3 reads TGTGCCAGCCAACTAGCGGGGGTCAATGAGCAGTTCTTC. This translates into CASQLAGVNEQFF.